A single sample is the source of the 25 T cell receptor beta chains below, sequenced in a study of CD8 T cells in Susac syndrome. RNA totalling roughly 0.45 to 1 ug underwent reverse transcription with random hexamers. TCRdb independently ran MiXCR on the immunoSEQ multiplex PCR reads; one entry per CDR3 protein. Here the sample spans about 300,000 distinct CDR3 sequences, 65% to 90% being singletons. Sequenced sample: CD8+ T cells from PBMCs. These receptor sequences come from a human donor with multiple sclerosis.

This chain connects TRBV6-2 or TRBV6-3 to TRBJ2-3; D call uncertain. Per germline, CDR1 MNHEY and CDR2 SVGEGT. The CDR3 spans 15 residues. Trimming pared 2 bases from V and 0 bases from J, leaving 9 bases between. DNA for the CDR3: TGTGCCAGCAGTTACCCGCACAGTAGCACAGATACGCAGTATTTT. Translating gives CASSYPHSSTDTQYF.

This clonotype was recorded once. This chain links TRBV28 with TRBJ2-1; 14 nucleotides line up with TRBD2. Germline trimming cut 3 bases from V and 7 bases from J; bases unmatched to any gene: 11. Germline CDR1 reads MDHEN; CDR2 reads SYDVKM. The CDR3 is 18 amino acids. CDR3 residues: CASSFYLPTSGRANEQFF. CDR3 in DNA: TGTGCCAGCAGTTTCTACTTACCGACTAGCGGGAGGGCGAATGAGCAGTTCTTC.

In DNA form, the CDR3 reads TGTGCCAGCAGCTTGCAGTTCCAAGGGGGCTACACCTTC. The encoded protein is CASSLQFQGGYTF. The rearrangement joins TRBV5-7 to TRBJ1-2; D not resolved. TRBV5-7 counts as an open reading frame of uncertain function. The V end lost 1 base, the J end lost 8 bases, and 12 bases lay between the germline ends. The CDR3 is 13 amino acids.

This clonotype was counted only a few times. The chain links TRBV11-2 to TRBJ2-3, with D perhaps matching TRBD1 (5 bases). Looked up from germline, CDR1 is SGHAT and CDR2 is FQNNGV. CDR3 size: 16 residues. V was pared by 1 base and J by 2 bases, with 13 bases between. The CDR3 here is CASSLGVRAYTDTQYF. The DNA for the CDR3 is TGTGCCAGCAGCTTAGGGGTCAGGGCCTACACAGATACGCAGTATTTT.

V is TRBV19 and J is TRBJ2-2, with 7 bases matching TRBD1. V was clipped by 3 bases and J by 8 bases; unmatched bases: 9. Germline CDR1 and CDR2: LNHDA and SQIVND (reference sequence). The CDR3 length is 15 residues. CDR3 coding DNA: TGTGCCAGTAGTATTGACGACAGGGTCTGGGGGGAGCTGTTTTTT. It encodes CASSIDDRVWGELFF.

V gene TRBV7-9 combines with J gene TRBJ2-3; D is unresolved. Germline values: CDR1 SEHNR, CDR2 FQNEAQ (reference sequence). The CDR3 loop spans 13 amino acids. V was clipped by 10 bases and J by 2 bases, with 13 bases between them. The CDR3 region has the DNA TGTGCCACCCAGCCGATCCACACAGATACGCAGTATTTT. Its protein is CATQPIHTDTQYF.

This rearrangement joins TRBV29-1 to TRBJ2-7; D may be TRBD2 (5 bases). CDR1 is SQVTM, CDR2 ANQGSEA, per germline. The CDR3 spans 13 residues. Between the trimmed V and J ends, which lost 1 base and 5 bases, there was a span of 12 bases. The CDR3, as DNA: TGCAGCGTTGAAGGGCGGGTTGTGGACGAGCAGTACTTC. This encodes CSVEGRVVDEQYF.

This clonotype showed up just once. CDR3 sequence (DNA): TGTGCCAGCAGTGAATCTCGGGGATCACCGGACTATGGCTACACCTTC. It specifies CASSESRGSPDYGYTF. The rearrangement links TRBV25-1 to TRBJ1-2; D uncertain. The germline CDR1 and CDR2 sequences are MGHDK and SYGVNS. Trimming pared 1 base from V and 3 bases from J, leaving 15 bases between. The CDR3 is made up of 16 amino acids.

This sequence joins TRBV5-1 and TRBJ1-1; maybe TRBD1 (5 bases). The CDR3 has 17 residues. The V end was cut by 5 bases, the J end by 2 bases, with 22 bases between. Germline V gives CDR1 SGHRS, CDR2 YFSETQ. CDR3 sequence: CASSHGQGRAINTEAFF. In nucleotides, the CDR3 is TGCGCCAGCAGTCATGGGCAGGGCAGGGCGATAAACACTGAAGCTTTCTTT.

The V gene is TRBV12-3 or TRBV12-4, the J gene TRBJ2-5; D possibly corresponds to TRBD1 (5 bases). Trimming cost V 6 bases and J 3 bases, with 8 bases left between them. This CDR3 contains 12 residues. This CDR3 reads CASRPGKETQYF. CDR3 in DNA: TGTGCCAGCAGACCAGGGAAAGAGACCCAGTACTTC.

The V call is TRBV27, the J call TRBJ1-1; a possible D gene is TRBD1 (5 bases). The CDR3 has 12 amino acids. Germline V gene lookup returns CDR1 MNHEY and CDR2 SMNVEV (reference sequence). Trimming took 9 bases from V and 4 from J, leaving 12 bases between them. CDR3 nucleotide sequence: TGTGCCAGTGGGGCGTGGGGCACTGAAGCTTTCTTT. Protein: CASGAWGTEAFF.

This clonotype was recorded only once. This chain uses TRBV9 with TRBJ2-7, with 9 bases that match TRBD1. CDR1 is SGDLS, CDR2 YYNGEE, per germline. V was clipped by 3 bases and J by 2 bases; unmatched bases: 6. The CDR3 extends over 15 amino acids. The CDR3 sequence is CASSGRDRAPYEQYF. The DNA of the CDR3 is TGTGCCAGCAGCGGCCGGGACAGGGCTCCCTACGAGCAGTACTTC.

The J gene is TRBJ2-7, the V gene TRBV6-5; D unclear. The germline gives CDR1 MNHEY, CDR2 SVGAGI. CDR3 length: 16 amino acids. The V end lost 0 bases, the J end lost 0 bases, and 12 bases lay between the germline ends. The CDR3 protein is CASSYSPVLSSYEQYF. The CDR3 DNA follows: TGTGCCAGCAGTTACTCGCCGGTCCTGAGCTCCTACGAGCAGTACTTC.

The chain has TRBV18 and TRBJ1-1; no firm D call. V was cut by 3 bases and J by 2 bases, with 10 bases left in between. The CDR3 sequence is 14 residues long. Germline assignment: CDR1 KGHSH and CDR2 LQKENI. In nucleotides, the CDR3 is TGTGCCAGCTCACCTAGGTCCCGCAACACTGAAGCTTTCTTT. Translation: CASSPRSRNTEAFF.

The gene calls are TRBV7-9 and TRBJ2-7; D not certain. Trimming stripped 7 bases from V and 3 bases from J, with 13 bases between. The CDR3 contains 13 residues. Germline lookup yields CDR1 SEHNR and CDR2 FQNEAQ (reference sequence). CDR3 DNA: TGTGCCAGCATCCGCTTGGGGTTCTACGAGCAGTACTTC. Amino acid sequence: CASIRLGFYEQYF.

This rearrangement joins TRBV28 to TRBJ2-2; no clear D. The germline V gene has CDR1 MDHEN and CDR2 SYDVKM. The CDR3 contains 14 residues. Trimming took 6 bases from V and 4 from J, leaving 12 bases between them. The CDR3 DNA reads as TGTGCCAGCAGCCTTACTGGTTTCACCGGGGAGCTGTTTTTT. Translated, it gives CASSLTGFTGELFF.

This clonotype was seen only a few times. The chain is built from TRBV5-1 and TRBJ2-7; the D gene is possibly TRBD1 (6 bases). Trimming removed 1 base at V and 2 bases at J, with 10 bases between. CDR3 length: 14 amino acids. Germline assignment: CDR1 SGHRS and CDR2 YFSETQ. CDR3 protein: CASSLRQDPYEQYF. The CDR3 nucleotides are TGCGCCAGCAGCTTGCGACAGGACCCCTACGAGCAGTACTTC.

This sequence joins TRBV2 and TRBJ1-5; TRBD1 matches at 7 bases. J lost 7 bases, V lost 6 bases, and 12 bases had no gene match. The germline V gene encodes CDR1 SNHLY and CDR2 FYNNEI. The CDR3 extends over 15 amino acids. The CDR3 DNA follows: TGTGCCAGCAGCCCGAGCAGGCAGGGGGGACAGCCCCAGCATTTT. It is translated as CASSPSRQGGQPQHF.

Only one count was recorded for this clonotype. The chain employs TRBV6-5 and TRBJ2-1; 7 positions agree with TRBD2. The J segment lost 6 bases and the V segment lost 2 bases, leaving 7 bases of the junction unmatched. Germline-derived CDR1 and CDR2 are MNHEY and SVGAGI. The CDR3 has 15 amino acids. The CDR3 is CASSYGLEVRNEQFF. For the CDR3, the DNA is TGTGCCAGCAGTTACGGACTAGAAGTGCGCAATGAGCAGTTCTTC.

Only one count was recorded for this clonotype. The chain is built from TRBV11-2 and TRBJ2-1; 12 bases map to TRBD2. The CDR3 extends over 15 amino acids. The germline V gene has CDR1 SGHAT and CDR2 FQNNGV. V lost 5 bases to trimming and J lost 4 bases; unmatched junction nucleotides: 3. The CDR3 coding sequence is TGTGCCAGCAGCGGACTAGCGGGGCCATACAATGAGCAGTTCTTC. It encodes CASSGLAGPYNEQFF.

In this sample, this clonotype turned up many times. The chain combines TRBV27 with TRBJ2-7; the D gene is possibly TRBD2 (6 bases). The V gene lost 3 bases and the J gene lost 0 bases, with 6 bases spanning the gap. The V gene's germline CDR1 is MNHEY and CDR2 SMNVEV (reference sequence). The length of the CDR3 is 13 residues. CDR3 coding DNA: TGTGCCAGCAGTTTCGGGGGCTCCTACGAGCAGTACTTC. As protein: CASSFGGSYEQYF.

This sequence joins TRBV27 and TRBJ2-1; 12 bases are a match to TRBD1. The CDR3 spans 16 residues. The V segment lost 6 bases and the J segment 7 bases; nucleotides outside the gene matches: 10. In germline, CDR1 is MNHEY, CDR2 SMNVEV (reference sequence). This chain's CDR3 is CASSFGGQGAPNEQFF. Here the CDR3 DNA reads TGTGCCAGCAGCTTTGGGGGACAGGGGGCGCCGAATGAGCAGTTCTTC.

This chain links TRBV28 with TRBJ2-1; D gene uncertain. V lost 4 bases, J lost 7 bases, and 17 bases lay in between. This CDR3 spans 15 amino acids. CDR1 and CDR2 (germline): MDHEN, SYDVKM. The CDR3 coding sequence is TGTGCCAGCAGTTACCCGGCCCGGGCCCTAAATGAGCAGTTCTTC. It is translated as CASSYPARALNEQFF.

This chain connects TRBV28 to TRBJ1-3; maybe TRBD1 (5 bases). CDR3 length: 15 residues. Trimming took 5 bases from V and 2 from J, leaving 13 bases between them. Germline loops: CDR1 MDHEN, CDR2 SYDVKM. Written as DNA, the CDR3 is TGTGCCAGCAGTCCCCTGGGGGACGCTGGAAACACCATATATTTT. As protein: CASSPLGDAGNTIYF.

V gene TRBV12-3 or TRBV12-4 combines with J gene TRBJ2-1; D not certain. V was trimmed by 8 bases and J by 8 bases, leaving 4 bases between them. This CDR3 contains 9 residues. The CDR3 sequence: CASPHEQFF. CDR3 in DNA: TGTGCCAGCCCCCATGAGCAGTTCTTC.